A selection of T cell receptor beta chains follows, all from one sample in a study of identical twins. TCRdb redid the calling of the 5' RACE reads with MiXCR, one entry per CDR3 protein. The sample has about 810,000 distinct CDR3 sequences; approximately 13% are singletons. The data also belong to a second study, concerning yellow fever vaccine responses in identical twins.

Sequenced: PBMCs. The receptor set was obtained from a woman between 18 and 29 years old in good health. CDR3s include the opening cysteine and the closing phenylalanine or tryptophan. D genes are given only for firm matches. Clone size is not always given. Where it is, it says once, few, many or a class for expanded clones.

TRBJ1-1,many,TRBV27,NA,12,TGTGCCAGCAGACGGAGGGGCACTGAAGCTTTCTTT,CASRRRGTEAFF
TRBJ1-4,few,TRBV5-6,NA,14,TGTGCCAGCAGCTTCCGGGTGTCTAATGAAAAACTGTTTTTT,CASSFRVSNEKLFF
TRBJ2-5,few,TRBV24-1,NA,15,TGTGCCACCAGTGACCCCGGGACAACAAAAGAGACCCAGTACTTC,CATSDPGTTKETQYF
TRBJ2-1,NA,TRBV7-3,NA,14,TGTGCCAGCAGCCCCTCCCCCCACTACAATGAGCAGTTCTTC,CASSPSPHYNEQFF
TRBJ2-2,NA,TRBV6-1,TRBD1,17,TGTGCCAGCAGTGAAAAGCGACAGGGGGCTAACACCGGGGAGCTGTTTTTT,CASSEKRQGANTGELFF
TRBJ2-1,many,TRBV12-3/TRBV12-4,NA,17,TGTGCCAGCAGTCTGATTGCAGCCCTTACCGCGTACAATGAGCAGTTCTTC,CASSLIAALTAYNEQFF
TRBJ2-3,few,TRBV5-1,NA,15,TGCGCCAGCAGTACCAGGGACCCTCTCCCAGATACGCAGTATTTT,CASSTRDPLPDTQYF
TRBJ2-1,many,TRBV20-1,TRBD1,14,TGCAGTGCCCCCCGGGACAGGGGCAACAATGAGCAGTTCTTC,CSAPRDRGNNEQFF
TRBJ2-4,NA,TRBV5-1,NA,17,TGCGCCAGCAGCCCGAGGGACCTACGGGACGCTTTAAACATTCAGTACTTC,CASSPRDLRDALNIQYF
TRBJ2-2,many,TRBV7-9,NA,13,TGTGCCAACAGGAGGGGGGACACCGGGGAGCTGTTTTTT,CANRRGDTGELFF
TRBJ2-7,NA,TRBV2,TRBD2,15,TGTGCCAGCAGTAATGATCGGGGGGGCTCCTACGAGCAGTACTTC,CASSNDRGGSYEQYF
TRBJ2-5,few,TRBV4-1,TRBD2,19,TGCGCCAGCAGCCAAGATTGGGGGACTAGCGGGAAGAAAGATCGGACCCAGTACTTC,CASSQDWGTSGKKDRTQYF
TRBJ2-3,few,TRBV24-1,TRBD2,17,TGTGCCACCAGCCCAACCTTAGCGGGGCAAGGGGGTGATACGCAGTATTTT,CATSPTLAGQGGDTQYF
TRBJ2-6,few,TRBV3-1,TRBD1,17,TGTGCCAGCAGCCCTTTCAGACAGGGATCTGGGGCCAACGTCCTGACTTTC,CASSPFRQGSGANVLTF
TRBJ2-5,many,TRBV3-1,NA,13,TGTGCCAGCAGCCCCAGGCCCCGAGAGACCCAGTACTTC,CASSPRPRETQYF
TRBJ1-1,many,TRBV12-3/TRBV12-4,NA,13,TGTGCCAGCAGTTTGTCCCAGGGGCGGCGAGCTTTCTTT,CASSLSQGRRAFF